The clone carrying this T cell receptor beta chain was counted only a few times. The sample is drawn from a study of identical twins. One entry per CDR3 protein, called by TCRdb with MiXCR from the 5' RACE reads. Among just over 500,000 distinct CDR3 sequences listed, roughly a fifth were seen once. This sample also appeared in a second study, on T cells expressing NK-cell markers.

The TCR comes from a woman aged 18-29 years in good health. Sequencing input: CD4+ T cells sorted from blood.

CDR3 sequence: CSAIRTSGSSYEQYF. CDR3 nucleotides: TGCAGTGCTATAAGGACTAGCGGGAGCTCCTACGAGCAGTACTTC. The V gene is TRBV20-1, the J gene TRBJ2-7, with 13 bases aligning to TRBD2. The CDR3 consists of 15 residues. Losses at the gene ends were 4 bases for V and 0 bases for J; bases not matched to a gene: 3. The germline gives CDR1 DFQATT, CDR2 SNEGSKA (reference sequence).